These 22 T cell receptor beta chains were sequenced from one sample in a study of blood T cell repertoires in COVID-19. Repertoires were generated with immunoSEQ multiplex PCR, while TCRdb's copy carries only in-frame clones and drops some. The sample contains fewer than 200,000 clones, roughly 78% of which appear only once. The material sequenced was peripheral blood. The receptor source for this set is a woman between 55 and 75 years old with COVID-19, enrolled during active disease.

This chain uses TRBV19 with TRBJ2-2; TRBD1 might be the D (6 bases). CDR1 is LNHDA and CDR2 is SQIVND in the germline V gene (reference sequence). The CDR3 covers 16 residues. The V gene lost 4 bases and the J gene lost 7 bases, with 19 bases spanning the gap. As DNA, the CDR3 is TGTGCCAGTAGTACTCCTGGACAGTTAGCTAACGGGGAGCTGTTTTTT. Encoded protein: CASSTPGQLANGELFF. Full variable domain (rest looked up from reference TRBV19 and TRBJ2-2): DGGITQSPKYLFRKEGQNVTLSCEQNLNHDAMYWYRQDPGQGLRLIYYSQIVNDFQKGDIAEGYSVSREKKESFPLTVTSAQKNPTAFYLCASSTPGQLANGELFFGEGSRLTVL.

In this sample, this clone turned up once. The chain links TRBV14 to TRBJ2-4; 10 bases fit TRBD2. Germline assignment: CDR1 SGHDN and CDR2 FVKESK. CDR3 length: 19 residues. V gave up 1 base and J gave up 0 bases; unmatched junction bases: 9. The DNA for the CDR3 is TGTGCCAGCAGCCAAGGGTCTAGCGGGAGCCGACTAGCCAAAAACATTCAGTACTTC. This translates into CASSQGSSGSRLAKNIQYF.

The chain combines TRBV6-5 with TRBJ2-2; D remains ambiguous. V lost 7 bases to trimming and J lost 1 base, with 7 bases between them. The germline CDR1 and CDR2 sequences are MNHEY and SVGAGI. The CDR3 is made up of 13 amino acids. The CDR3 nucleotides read TGTGCCAGCACCGCTATGAACACCGGGGAGCTGTTTTTT. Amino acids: CASTAMNTGELFF.

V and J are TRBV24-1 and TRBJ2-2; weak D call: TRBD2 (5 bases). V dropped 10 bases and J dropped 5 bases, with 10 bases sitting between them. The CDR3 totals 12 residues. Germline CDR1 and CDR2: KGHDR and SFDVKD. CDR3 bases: TGTGCCACGCAGAGAGGGACCGGGGAGCTGTTTTTT. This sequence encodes CATQRGTGELFF.

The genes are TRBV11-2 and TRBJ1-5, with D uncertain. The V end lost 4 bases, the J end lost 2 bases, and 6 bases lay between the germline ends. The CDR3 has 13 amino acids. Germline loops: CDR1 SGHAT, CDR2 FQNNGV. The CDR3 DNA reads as TGTGCCAGCAGCTGGGGAGGCAATCAGCCCCAGCATTTT. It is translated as CASSWGGNQPQHF. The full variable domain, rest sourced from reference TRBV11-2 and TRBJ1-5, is EAGVAQSPRYKIIEKRQSVAFWCNPISGHATLYWYQQILGQGPKLLIQFQNNGVVDDSQLPKDRFSAERLKGVDSTLKIQPAKLEDSAVYLCASSWGGNQPQHFGDGTRLSIL.

DNA for the CDR3: TGTGCCAGCAGCTTCTGGCGGGAGCCCCACGAGCAGTACTTC. Translated, it gives CASSFWREPHEQYF. The gene calls are TRBV7-2 and TRBJ2-7; 7 bases fit TRBD2. This CDR3 has 14 amino acids. Trimming took 3 bases from V and 5 from J; bases not matched to a gene: 7. Germline V lookup: CDR1 SGHTA, CDR2 FQGNSA.

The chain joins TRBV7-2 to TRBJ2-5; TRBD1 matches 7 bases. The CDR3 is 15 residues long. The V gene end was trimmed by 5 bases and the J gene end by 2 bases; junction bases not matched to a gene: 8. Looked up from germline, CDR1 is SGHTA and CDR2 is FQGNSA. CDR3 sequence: CASSLQTGQQETQYF. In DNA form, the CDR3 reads TGTGCCAGCAGCCTACAGACGGGACAGCAAGAGACCCAGTACTTC.

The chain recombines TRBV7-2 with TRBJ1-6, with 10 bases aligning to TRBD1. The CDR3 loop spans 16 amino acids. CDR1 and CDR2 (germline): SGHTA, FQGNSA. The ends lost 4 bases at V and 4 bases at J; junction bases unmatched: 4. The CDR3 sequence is CASSSGTGVYNSPLHF. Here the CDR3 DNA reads TGTGCCAGCAGCTCCGGGACAGGGGTTTATAATTCACCCCTCCACTTT.

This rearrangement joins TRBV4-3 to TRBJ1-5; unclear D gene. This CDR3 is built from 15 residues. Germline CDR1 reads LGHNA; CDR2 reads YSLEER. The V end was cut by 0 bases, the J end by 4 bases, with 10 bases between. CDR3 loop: CASSQDLGMNQPQHF. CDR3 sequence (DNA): TGCGCCAGCAGCCAAGATCTGGGCATGAATCAGCCCCAGCATTTT.

CDR3 nucleotide sequence: TGTGCCAGCAGTCTCCAGCGGGGGGGCCATGAGAATGAGCAGTTCTTC. Translation gives CASSLQRGGHENEQFF. This sequence joins TRBV28 and TRBJ2-1, with 10 bases aligning to TRBD2. The trim removed 5 bases at V and 7 bases at J, leaving 11 bases unmatched. CDR1 is MDHEN, CDR2 SYDVKM, per germline. The length of the CDR3 is 16 residues.

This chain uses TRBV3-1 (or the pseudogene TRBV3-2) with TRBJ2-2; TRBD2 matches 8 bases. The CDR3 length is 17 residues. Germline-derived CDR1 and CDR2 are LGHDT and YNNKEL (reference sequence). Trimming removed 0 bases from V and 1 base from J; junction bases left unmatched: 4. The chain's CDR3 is CASSQEAGGVNTGELFF. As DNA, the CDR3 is TGTGCCAGCAGCCAAGAGGCGGGGGGTGTGAACACCGGGGAGCTGTTTTTT.

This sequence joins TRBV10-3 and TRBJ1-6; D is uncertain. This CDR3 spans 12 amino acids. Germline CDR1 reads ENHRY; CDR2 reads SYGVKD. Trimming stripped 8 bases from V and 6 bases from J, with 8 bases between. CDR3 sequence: CAISPGNSPLHF. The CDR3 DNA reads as TGTGCCATCTCTCCGGGTAATTCACCCCTCCACTTT.

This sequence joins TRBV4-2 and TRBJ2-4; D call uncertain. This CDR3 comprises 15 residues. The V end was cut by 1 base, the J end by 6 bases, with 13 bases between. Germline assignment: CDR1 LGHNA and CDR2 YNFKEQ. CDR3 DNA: TGTGCCAGCAGCCAAGGTTCTCTACAGATAAACATTCAGTACTTC. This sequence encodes CASSQGSLQINIQYF.

CDR3 DNA sequence: TGTGCCAGCAGCCCCAACCAAGAGACCCAGTACTTC. Protein: CASSPNQETQYF. The genes are TRBV12-3 or TRBV12-4 and TRBJ2-5; D remains ambiguous. V was trimmed by 6 bases and J by 0 bases, leaving 5 bases between them. The CDR3 has 12 amino acids.

CDR3 in DNA: TGCGCCAGCAGCTCGGGACAGGGAGTAGAGACCCAGTACTTC. This codes for CASSSGQGVETQYF. J is TRBJ2-5 and V is TRBV5-1; 9 positions agree with TRBD1. J lost 4 bases, V lost 3 bases, and 4 bases had no gene match. Germline V CDR1 and CDR2: SGHRS, YFSETQ. The CDR3 is 14 amino acids. Looking up the rest from reference TRBV5-1 and TRBJ2-5 gives the full variable domain: KAGVTQTPRYLIKTRGQQVTLSCSPISGHRSVSWYQQTPGQGLQFLFEYFSETQRNKGNFPGRFSGRQFSNSRSEMNVSTLELGDSALYLCASSSGQGVETQYFGPGTRLLVL.

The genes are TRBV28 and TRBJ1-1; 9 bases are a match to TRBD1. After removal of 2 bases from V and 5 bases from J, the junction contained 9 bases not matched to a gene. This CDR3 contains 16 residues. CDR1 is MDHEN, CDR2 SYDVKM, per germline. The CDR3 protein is CASSLTGGAGETEAFF. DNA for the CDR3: TGTGCCAGCAGTTTAACAGGGGGCGCGGGAGAGACTGAAGCTTTCTTT.

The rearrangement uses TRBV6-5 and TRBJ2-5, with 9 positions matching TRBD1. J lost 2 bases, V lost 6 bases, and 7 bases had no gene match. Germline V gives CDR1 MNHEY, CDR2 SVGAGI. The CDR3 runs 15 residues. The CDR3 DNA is TGTGCCAGCAGGGGGGGACAGGGCCCGCAAGAGACCCAGTACTTC. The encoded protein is CASRGGQGPQETQYF.

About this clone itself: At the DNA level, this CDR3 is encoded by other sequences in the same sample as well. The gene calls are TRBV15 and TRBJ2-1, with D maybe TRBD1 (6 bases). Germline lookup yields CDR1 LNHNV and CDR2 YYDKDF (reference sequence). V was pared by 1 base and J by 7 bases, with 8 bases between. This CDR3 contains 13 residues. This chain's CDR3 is CATSRATGNEQFF. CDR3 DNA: TGTGCCACCAGCAGAGCCACAGGGAATGAGCAGTTCTTC.

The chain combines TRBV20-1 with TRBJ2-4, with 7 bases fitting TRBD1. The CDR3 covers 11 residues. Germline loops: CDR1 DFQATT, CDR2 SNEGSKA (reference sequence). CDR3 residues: CRIETGRVQYF. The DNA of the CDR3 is TGCAGAATCGAGACAGGGCGGGTTCAGTACTTC.

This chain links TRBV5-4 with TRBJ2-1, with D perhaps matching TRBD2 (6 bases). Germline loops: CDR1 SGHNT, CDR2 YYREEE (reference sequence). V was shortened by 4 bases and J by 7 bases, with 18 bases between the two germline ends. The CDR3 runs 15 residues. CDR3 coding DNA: TGTGCCAGCAGCCTGCCTGGCGGGGTAGGGAATGAGCAGTTCTTC. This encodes CASSLPGGVGNEQFF.

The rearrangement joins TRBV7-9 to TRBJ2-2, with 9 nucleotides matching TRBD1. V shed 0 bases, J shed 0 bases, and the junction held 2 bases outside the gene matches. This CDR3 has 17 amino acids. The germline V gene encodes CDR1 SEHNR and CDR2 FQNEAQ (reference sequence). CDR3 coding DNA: TGTGCCAGCAGCTTAGCGGACAGGGGCTCGAACACCGGGGAGCTGTTTTTT. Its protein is CASSLADRGSNTGELFF.

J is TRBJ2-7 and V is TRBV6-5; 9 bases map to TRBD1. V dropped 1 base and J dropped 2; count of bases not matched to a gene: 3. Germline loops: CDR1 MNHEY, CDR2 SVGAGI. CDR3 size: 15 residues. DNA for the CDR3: TGTGCCAGCAGTTACTTCCGGGACAGGGCCTACGAGCAGTACTTC. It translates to CASSYFRDRAYEQYF.